This record covers a single T cell receptor (beta chain). Its antigen remains unidentified. PCR amplification relied on 60 Vbeta primers (plus 13 Jbeta primers). The data were produced by immunoSEQ multiplex PCR, yet TCRdb's version contains in-frame clones alone and is incomplete. The sample includes 150,000 to 200,000 clones, 70% to 85% seen only once; the top ten take approximately 1.5%. These data come from a study of cytomegalovirus exposure and HLA in healthy donors. Looking at the study overall: Caucasian-associated ancestry cluster membership applied to under 85% of several hundred genotyped donors. Findings and caveats of the study: Reports state that TCR beta sequences accurately predicted most subjects' HLA-A and HLA-B alleles. The classifier reportedly diagnosed cytomegalovirus status with high specificity and sensitivity.

Although they were nominally healthy when sampled, donors likely had unrecorded immune exposures. The CDR3 is 15 residues long. Germline assignment: CDR1 SGHTA and CDR2 FQGTGA. V gave up 5 bases and J gave up 2 bases; unmatched junction bases: 5. The receptor was derived from a male donor in good health and CMV-seronegative. The chain links TRBV7-3 to TRBJ2-1; TRBD1 aligns across 8 bases. Specimen: PBMCs. This CDR3 is CASSPGQGTYNEQFF. The CDR3 DNA sequence: TGTGCCAGCAGCCCAGGACAGGGAACCTACAATGAGCAGTTCTTC. The full variable domain, in which reference TRBV7-3 and TRBJ2-1 provide the parts outside the CDR3, is GAGVSQTPSNKVTEKGKYVELRCDPISGHTALYWYRQSLGQGPEFLIYFQGTGAADDSGLPNDRFFAVRPEGSVSTLKIQRTERGDSAVYLCASSPGQGTYNEQFFGPGTRLTVL.